One and the same sample provided the 24 T cell receptor beta chains below, sequenced in a study of OX40 agonist ivuxolimab in advanced cancers. The method was the immunoSEQ multiplex PCR assay. TCRdb's version of the immuneACCESS table is confined to in-frame rearrangements and falls short of the full clone set. An unresolved V gene accounts for under half of the shortfall where checked; the remainder is of unknown origin. The sample profile shows tens of thousands of clones; around 90% of them were found once. Roughly 0.51% of the sample is held by the ten biggest clonotypes. Here the sequenced sample was CD4+ or CD8+ T cells sorted from blood, taken in a trial of the OX40 agonist ivuxolimab. These receptors all come from an adult with an advanced solid tumor such as melanoma, head and neck, liver or kidney cancer.

This chain uses TRBV28 with TRBJ2-7; 8 nucleotides agree with TRBD2. Germline V gene data show CDR1 as MDHEN and CDR2 as SYDVKM. Germline trimming cut 2 bases from V and 3 bases from J; bases unmatched to any gene: 3. This CDR3 has 14 amino acids. CDR3 coding DNA: TGTGCCAGCAGTTTACCCGGGACTAGCTACGAGCAGTACTTC. The encoded protein is CASSLPGTSYEQYF.

J is TRBJ2-7 and V is TRBV6-5; 11 nucleotides agree with TRBD2. The CDR3 totals 14 residues. V dropped 4 bases and J dropped 6; count of bases not matched to a gene: 5. CDR1 is MNHEY, CDR2 SVGAGI, per germline. The CDR3 DNA reads TGTGCCAGCAGTTTGACTAGCGGGATGTTCGAGCAGTACTTC. Its translation: CASSLTSGMFEQYF.

This clone came up once. The chain combines TRBV11-3 with TRBJ2-2; D ambiguous. Germline V gene sequence: CDR1 SGHNT, CDR2 YENEEA. The CDR3 extends over 12 amino acids. With 5 bases removed from V and 3 bases from J, the gap between germline ends came to 4 bases. The DNA of the CDR3 is TGTGCCAGCAGCCTGGACACCGGGGAGCTGTTTTTT. Residues: CASSLDTGELFF.

V gene TRBV5-6 combines with J gene TRBJ2-1, with D perhaps given as TRBD1 or TRBD2 (5 bases each). The CDR3 is 15 residues long. Looked up from germline, CDR1 is SGHDT and CDR2 is YYEEEE. Trimming pared 0 bases from V and 6 bases from J, leaving 13 bases between. CDR3 region: CASSLAGAAGNEQFF. CDR3 DNA sequence: TGTGCCAGCAGCTTGGCCGGGGCGGCCGGCAATGAGCAGTTCTTC.

This chain links TRBV6-6 with TRBJ2-3; 10 bases fit TRBD1. The V segment lost 8 bases and the J segment 2 bases; nucleotides outside the gene matches: 7. Germline CDR1 is MNHNY and CDR2 is SVGAGI (reference sequence). This CDR3 is 15 amino acids long. The CDR3 loop reads CASSTGTGDTDTQYF. The DNA for the CDR3 is TGTGCCAGCTCAACCGGGACAGGGGACACAGATACGCAGTATTTT.

The rearrangement joins TRBV2 to TRBJ2-1, with a weak D call TRBD2 (5 bases). The germline V and J ends were trimmed by 3 bases and 4 bases, with 13 bases remaining between them. Germline V gives CDR1 SNHLY, CDR2 FYNNEI. This CDR3 is built from 15 residues. The CDR3 DNA reads TGTGCCAGCAGTGATAGGAGCGGTGGGTACAATGAGCAGTTCTTC. Protein product: CASSDRSGGYNEQFF.

CDR3 in amino acids: CASRRGLAGVTGELFF. The CDR3 coding sequence is TGTGCCAGCCGACGGGGCCTAGCGGGTGTGACCGGGGAGCTGTTTTTT. This chain connects TRBV9 to TRBJ2-2; 8 bases line up with TRBD2. The CDR3 runs 16 residues. Per the germline V gene, CDR1 is SGDLS and CDR2 is YYNGEE. V trimming: 7 bases; J trimming: 5 bases; junction bases outside the gene matches: 13.

This clone showed up just once. The rearrangement links TRBV18 to TRBJ1-2, with 8 bases aligning to TRBD1. Germline CDR1 KGHSH, CDR2 LQKENI. J lost 5 bases, V lost 6 bases, and 11 bases had no gene match. There are 15 residues in the CDR3. CDR3 sequence: CASSQDPGQGYGYTF. The CDR3 DNA reads TGTGCCAGCTCCCAAGACCCTGGACAGGGTTATGGCTACACCTTC.

The CDR3 DNA sequence: TGTGCCTGGAGTCCCGGGACAGTCACAACTAATGAAAAACTGTTTTTT. It translates to CAWSPGTVTTNEKLFF. The J gene is TRBJ1-4, the V gene TRBV30; the match to TRBD1 covers 7 bases. The CDR3 covers 16 residues. V lost 2 bases and J lost 0; bases outside the gene matches: 6. CDR1 and CDR2 (germline): GTSNPN, SVGIG (reference sequence).

This sequence joins TRBV6-1 and TRBJ1-1, with 7 positions matching TRBD1. This CDR3 is built from 13 residues. V lost 7 bases and J lost 4; bases outside the gene matches: 6. Per the germline V gene, CDR1 is MNHNS and CDR2 is SASEGT. The CDR3 region has the DNA TGTGCCAGCAACTTACAGGGGATCACTGAAGCTTTCTTT. Translating gives CASNLQGITEAFF.

The rearrangement links TRBV6-1 to TRBJ1-1; TRBD1 matches at 8 bases. CDR3 length: 14 amino acids. V dropped 5 bases and J dropped 4; count of bases not matched to a gene: 6. Germline V gene lookup returns CDR1 MNHNS and CDR2 SASEGT. In nucleotides, the CDR3 is TGTGCCAGCAGTAGGCAGGGGGCTCTCACTGAAGCTTTCTTT. Protein: CASSRQGALTEAFF.

This chain links TRBV5-5 with TRBJ1-1; D is undetermined. Trimming cost V 0 bases and J 7 bases, with 19 bases left between them. There are 16 residues in the CDR3. Looked up from germline, CDR1 is SGHKS and CDR2 is YYEKEE (reference sequence). DNA of the CDR3: TGTGCCAGCAGCTTGGGAAGTATTCCGAGCCGCGATGAAGCTTTCTTT. Translated: CASSLGSIPSRDEAFF.

This clone was detected once. V usage is TRBV7-8 and J usage is TRBJ2-7, with D unclear. This CDR3 region has 15 residues. V was trimmed by 5 bases and J by 2 bases, leaving 16 bases between them. Germline V gene data show CDR1 as SGHVS and CDR2 as FQNEAQ. CDR3 coding DNA: TGTGCCAGCAGCCGCCAAGGGCAGGCGCCCTACGAGCAGTACTTC. It translates to CASSRQGQAPYEQYF.

This rearrangement joins TRBV5-1 to TRBJ2-7; 9 positions agree with TRBD2. Germline CDR1 SGHRS, CDR2 YFSETQ. The J segment lost 7 bases and the V segment lost 1 base, leaving 12 bases of the junction unmatched. The CDR3 runs to 16 residues. The CDR3 DNA reads as TGCGCCAGCAGCTTGTTAGGCCTAGCGGGAATAAAGGAGCAGTACTTC. Encoded protein: CASSLLGLAGIKEQYF.

CDR3 residues: CASSFTGAYGYTF. DNA for the CDR3: TGTGCCAGCAGTTTCACAGGGGCCTATGGCTACACCTTC. The rearrangement joins TRBV28 to TRBJ1-2, with TRBD1 matching over 7 bases. The V and J ends lost 3 bases and 4 bases, in that order; junction bases with no gene match: 2. The CDR3 contains 13 residues. CDR1 is MDHEN, CDR2 SYDVKM, per germline.

V is TRBV11-1 and J is TRBJ2-1, with 7 bases identical to TRBD2. Germline V gene data show CDR1 as SGHAT and CDR2 as FQDESV (reference sequence). The CDR3 contains 16 residues. The V segment lost 5 bases and the J segment 0 bases; nucleotides outside the gene matches: 7. The CDR3 region is CASSASGALSYNEQFF. CDR3 DNA sequence: TGTGCCAGCAGCGCTAGCGGAGCCCTCTCCTACAATGAGCAGTTCTTC.

This chain links TRBV11-2 with TRBJ2-7; 13 bases match TRBD2. In germline, CDR1 is SGHAT, CDR2 FQNNGV. The CDR3 loop spans 15 amino acids. Trimming cost V 5 bases and J 6 bases; bases outside gene matches: 7. Here the CDR3 reads CASSPGTSGMAEQYF. The CDR3 region has the DNA TGTGCCAGCAGCCCCGGGACTAGCGGGATGGCCGAGCAGTACTTC.

This clone was counted only a few times. V usage is TRBV7-6 and J usage is TRBJ2-1; D not resolved. Trimming stripped 1 base from V and 0 bases from J, with 4 bases between. The germline gives CDR1 SGHVS, CDR2 FNYEAQ. The CDR3 is 14 amino acids. In DNA form, the CDR3 reads TGTGCCAGCAGCTTAGAGGGCTCCTACAATGAGCAGTTCTTC. This sequence encodes CASSLEGSYNEQFF. Looking up the rest from reference TRBV7-6 and TRBJ2-1 gives the full variable domain: GAGVSQSPRYKVTKRGQDVALRCDPISGHVSLYWYRQALGQGPEFLTYFNYEAQQDKSGLPNDRFSAERPEGSISTLTIQRTEQRDSAMYRCASSLEGSYNEQFFGPGTRLTVL.

The chain couples TRBV28 to TRBJ2-1; D uncertain. Germline loops: CDR1 MDHEN, CDR2 SYDVKM. Trimming took 7 bases from V and 5 from J, leaving 9 bases between them. The CDR3 contains 12 residues. The CDR3 protein is CASKLGNNEQFF. CDR3 bases: TGTGCCAGCAAGTTAGGAAACAATGAGCAGTTCTTC.

This chain connects TRBV2 to TRBJ2-7; 10 bases agree with TRBD2. V shed 2 bases and J 6 bases; nucleotides not matched to a gene: 7. The germline V gene has CDR1 SNHLY and CDR2 FYNNEI. The CDR3 contains 15 residues. The DNA of the CDR3 is TGTGCCAGCAGTGAACTAGCGGGAGCCCGGAGCGAGCAGTACTTC. Amino acid sequence: CASSELAGARSEQYF.

The J gene is TRBJ2-5, the V gene TRBV5-1, with 9 bases that match TRBD1. The J call may be in error: the DNA end matches TRBJ2-7 better. The CDR3 has 14 amino acids. The germline V gene encodes CDR1 SGHRS and CDR2 YFSETQ. CDR3 amino acids: CASSLRDRAYEQYF. CDR3 DNA: TGCGCCAGCAGCTTGAGGGACAGGGCCTACGAGCAGTACTTC.

The chain recombines TRBV19 with TRBJ2-5; the D gene is possibly TRBD2 (6 bases). V lost 3 bases and J lost 9, with 11 bases in between. Germline V gives CDR1 LNHDA, CDR2 SQIVND (reference sequence). The CDR3 is 12 residues long. CDR3 amino acids: CASSILGEAQYF. Written as DNA, the CDR3 is TGTGCCAGTAGTATTCTAGGGGAGGCCCAGTACTTC. The full variable domain, its missing parts supplied by reference TRBV19 and TRBJ2-5, is DGGITQSPKYLFRKEGQNVTLSCEQNLNHDAMYWYRQDPGQGLRLIYYSQIVNDFQKGDIAEGYSVSREKKESFPLTVTSAQKNPTAFYLCASSILGEAQYFGPGTRLLVL.

The V gene is TRBV7-2, the J gene TRBJ1-1; D perhaps matches TRBD1 (5 bases). This CDR3 region has 13 residues. CDR1 is SGHTA and CDR2 is FQGNSA in the germline V gene. V dropped 5 bases and J dropped 4 bases, with 11 bases sitting between them. The CDR3 here is CASSPLRGTEAFF. The CDR3 nucleotides read TGTGCCAGCAGCCCACTGAGGGGCACTGAAGCTTTCTTT.

The rearrangement links TRBV19 to TRBJ2-1; 10 bases match TRBD2. CDR1 is LNHDA and CDR2 is SQIVND in the germline V gene (reference sequence). V lost 3 bases and J lost 7; bases outside the gene matches: 6. CDR3 length equals 15 residues. CDR3 in DNA: TGTGCCAGTAGTATGGGATTAGCGGGAGGTAATGAGCAGTTCTTC. Translating gives CASSMGLAGGNEQFF.